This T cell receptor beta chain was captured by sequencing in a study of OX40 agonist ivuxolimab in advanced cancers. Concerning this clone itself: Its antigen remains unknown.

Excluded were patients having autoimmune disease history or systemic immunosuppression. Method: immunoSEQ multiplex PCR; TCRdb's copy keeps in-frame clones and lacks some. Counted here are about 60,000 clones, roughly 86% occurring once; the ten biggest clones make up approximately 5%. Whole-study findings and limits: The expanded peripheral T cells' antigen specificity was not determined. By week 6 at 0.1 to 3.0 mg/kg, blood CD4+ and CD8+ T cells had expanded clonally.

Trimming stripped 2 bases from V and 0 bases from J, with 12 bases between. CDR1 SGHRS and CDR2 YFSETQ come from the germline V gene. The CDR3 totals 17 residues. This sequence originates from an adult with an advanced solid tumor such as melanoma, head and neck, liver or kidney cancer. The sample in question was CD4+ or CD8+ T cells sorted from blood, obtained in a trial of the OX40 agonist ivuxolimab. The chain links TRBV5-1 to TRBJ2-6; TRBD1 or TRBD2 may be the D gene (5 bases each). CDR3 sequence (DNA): TGCGCCAGCAGCTTCGGGACGGCTAGCTCTGGGGCCAACGTCCTGACTTTC. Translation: CASSFGTASSGANVLTF.